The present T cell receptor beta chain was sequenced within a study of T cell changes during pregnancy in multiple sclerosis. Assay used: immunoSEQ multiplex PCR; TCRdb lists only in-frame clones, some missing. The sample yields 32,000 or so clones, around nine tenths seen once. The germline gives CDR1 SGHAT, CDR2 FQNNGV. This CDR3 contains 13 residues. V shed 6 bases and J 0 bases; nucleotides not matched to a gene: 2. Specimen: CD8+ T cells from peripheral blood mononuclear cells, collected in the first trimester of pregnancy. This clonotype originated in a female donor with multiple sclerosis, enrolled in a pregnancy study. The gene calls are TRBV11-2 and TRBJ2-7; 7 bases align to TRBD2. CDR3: CASSGGDSYEQYF. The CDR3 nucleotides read TGTGCCAGCAGTGGGGGGGACTCCTACGAGCAGTACTTC.